The rows below give T cell receptor beta chains drawn from one sample of a study of cytomegalovirus exposure and HLA in healthy donors. Here immunoSEQ multiplex PCR was the method, and the copy in TCRdb shows in-frame clones only, minus some. The profile shows under 200,000 clones, 82% of them singletons. The sequenced material came from PBMCs. The source of these receptors is a girl aged 2 to 9 in good health and CMV-seropositive. Both conserved end residues are trimmed from each CDR3.

TRBV6-1	TRBJ2-2	ASTEALAAGELF
TRBV5-1	TRBJ2-4	ASSTGVVAKNIQY
TRBV4-1	TRBJ2-2	ASSQDFGRRGGELF
TRBV5-1	TRBJ2-3	ASSINTDTQY
TRBV7-3	TRBJ1-1	ASSRGRTEAF
TRBV4-2	TRBJ2-5	ASSQERTRGQETQY
TRBV18	TRBJ2-7	ASSPYGYREQY
TRBV29-1	TRBJ1-2	SGGQFYGYT
TRBV6-6	TRBJ1-3	ASTFDSGGNTIY
TRBV29-1	TRBJ2-7	SGGEGLVYEQY
TRBV5-1	TRBJ2-1	ASSSGTSGRSYNEQF
TRBV4-1	TRBJ2-5	ASSQSGGDFQETQY
TRBV15	TRBJ2-7	ATSRDEAGPYEQY
TRBV6-1	TRBJ1-5	VTGESNQPQH
TRBV2	TRBJ1-1	ASSREAEAF
TRBV10-3	TRBJ1-5	AISDSGPNQPQH
TRBV7-8	TRBJ1-2	ASSLASARLNPSNYGYT
TRBV27	TRBJ2-5	ASTRRPGQLETQY
TRBV9	TRBJ2-3	ASSVATRGPSKYHLTTDTQY
TRBV7-3	TRBJ2-7	ASSTGLGKGYEQY
TRBV7-6	TRBJ2-1	ASSPQASLRYNEQF
TRBV9	TRBJ1-1	ASSVPGDTEAF
TRBV10-3	TRBJ2-3	AIRSSTDTQY
TRBV7-9	TRBJ1-2	ASSLGGNPQGSGYT
TRBV28	TRBJ1-2	ASSFEGDTYGYT
TRBV6-1	TRBJ2-7	ASSEQGLANEQY
TRBV6-1	TRBJ2-3	ASSGQGVTDTQY
TRBV29-1	TRBJ1-2	SAPGEGFPYGYT
TRBV6-1	TRBJ2-7	ASSTRQGRVHEQY
TRBV6-1	TRBJ1-4	ASTGQGAQKLF
TRBV7-9	TRBJ2-7	ASSPLRPGSGKGEQY
TRBV30	TRBJ1-6	AWSGTNNSPLH
TRBV4-1	TRBJ1-1	ASSHLAVNTEAF
TRBV30	TRBJ2-5	AWSTARQETQY
TRBV28	TRBJ1-2	ASSFLSGSMRDYGYT
TRBV6-5	TRBJ1-1	ASSSTRNTEAF
TRBV30	TRBJ1-1	AWQRGGTEAF